Sequencing of this TCR beta chain was carried out in a study of blood T cells in healthy people across ages. J was trimmed by 0 bases and V by 2 bases; bases with no gene match: 11. Looked up from germline, CDR1 is DFQATT and CDR2 is SNEGSKA (reference sequence). This CDR3 is built from 18 residues. This clonotype was found a few times. Its specificity is not known. For the second PCR, which ran for about 6 to 11 cycles, a sample-barcoded 5' primer and a J-beta primer mix were used. No fewer than 3 million CDR3-containing paired-end reads came from each sample. In TCRdb, the 5' RACE reads were re-called with MiXCR into one record per CDR3 protein. This table has about 1.4 million distinct CDR3 sequences, 55% to 75% appearing once. Study findings and constraints: It was held that diversity estimates obtained from one million T cells represented underestimates. There were more naive CD4+ cells and higher diversity in long-lived donors than in aged donors.

Sample: blood. The rearrangement links TRBV20-1 to TRBJ2-1; 9 bases match TRBD2. The TCR originated in a man between 18 and 35 years old in good health. The CDR3 DNA reads as TGCAGTGCTAGATCCGGGACTAGCTACTCAAGCTCCTACAATGAGCAGTTCTTC. This codes for CSARSGTSYSSSYNEQFF.